The present T cell receptor beta chain was sequenced within a study of graft-versus-host responses after intestinal transplantation. Study as a whole: Anti-thymocyte globulin induction was given to all recipients, followed by tacrolimus and steroids for roughly three years.

Produced via immunoSEQ multiplex PCR; TCRdb's table is partial and in-frame only. Here the sample spans about 39,000 clones, 90% to 95% being singletons. Study-wide points: Individuals who had graft-donor T cell macrochimerism had allografts that showed high graft-versus-host to host-versus-graft clonal ratios. There were GvH clones found in recipient marrow, and some of them appeared first in ileum or blood. Early post-transplant declines in HvG were associated with peak levels of circulating GvH clones.

Trimming left V 1 base short and J 2 bases short, with 12 bases between. This CDR3 has 16 amino acids. The germline CDR1 and CDR2 sequences are SEHNR and FQNEAQ (reference sequence). Comment on this clone: What it binds is not known.

V and J are TRBV7-9 and TRBJ1-3; possibly TRBD1 for D (5 bases). The source material was unstimulated CD8+ T cells sorted from spleen or lymph node cells, sampled before transplant. The sequence was collected from a human donor who was the organ donor for an intestinal transplant. CDR3 region: CASSLVGTDPGNTIYF. For the CDR3, the DNA is TGTGCCAGCAGCTTAGTAGGGACGGACCCTGGAAACACCATATATTTT.